This TCR beta chain emerged from a study of breast tumors, draining lymph nodes, adjacent tissues. Study observations and caveats: Compared with basal-like, luminal-like tumors shared significantly more repertoire with nontumor tissue. The lymph node origin of tumor T cells was framed as consistent with a hypothesis, not demonstrated.

Axillary draining lymph nodes of breast cancer patients supplied the node samples. This clonotype was counted many times. Its antigen is not known. TCRdb fed the multiplex PCR reads into MiXCR, producing one record per CDR3 protein. The sample records some 170,000 distinct CDR3 sequences, 33% being singletons. This TCR was sampled from a female donor with breast cancer. Some clones in this sample may be carry-over from other donors' samples. The sequenced material came from axillary lymph node tissue.

CDR3 nucleotide sequence: TGCGCCAGCACCCGGGGGGAGACCCAGTACTTC. Amino acids: CASTRGETQYF. The V and J genes are TRBV5-1 and TRBJ2-5; weak D call: TRBD2 (6 bases). The CDR3 totals 11 residues. Deletions cut 6 bases from V and 5 bases from J, with 8 bases between. CDR1 is SGHRS, CDR2 YFSETQ, per germline.